These T cell receptor beta chains were read from a single sample in a study of vaccination and CD4 T cells after COVID-19. Their specific antigens are unknown. TCRdb processed the PCR reads anew with MiXCR; each CDR3 protein has one entry. The table lists about 15,000 distinct CDR3 sequences, roughly 61% of them singletons. Input material: CD4+ T cells from blood, cultured in vitro. These receptor sequences come from a human donor who had recovered from COVID-19. Each CDR3 is given with its conserved first and last residue. A D gene is named only where the DNA matches it firmly. Where a row states a size, it is once, few, many or the class of an expanded clone; other rows omit it.

abundance,d_gene,v_gene,j_gene,CDR3nt,CDR3aa
NA,NA,TRBV5-1,TRBJ1-1,TGCGCCAGCAGCCCCGGGACTTTCGGCCTGAACACTGAAGCTTTCTTT,CASSPGTFGLNTEAFF
NA,NA,TRBV7-2,TRBJ1-2,TGTGCCAGCAGCTTCGAGGGTGGCTACACCTTC,CASSFEGGYTF
NA,NA,TRBV20-1,TRBJ2-3,TGCAGTGCTAGAAAAGGCGGTAACACAGATACGCAGTATTTT,CSARKGGNTDTQYF
few,NA,TRBV12-3/TRBV12-4,TRBJ2-5,TGTGCCAGCAGTTTAGAGACTAGAGAGACCCAGTACTTC,CASSLETRETQYF
NA,NA,TRBV20-1,TRBJ1-2,TGCAGTGCAAAATACTTCAGGCCATGGAACTATGGCTACACCTTC,CSAKYFRPWNYGYTF
NA,NA,TRBV12-3/TRBV12-4,TRBJ1-2,TGTGCCAGCACCCTGGGGGCGGTTTACTATGGCTACACCTTC,CASTLGAVYYGYTF
NA,NA,TRBV11-3,TRBJ1-1,TGTGCCAGCAGCTTAGCGGGACCTCAGAGCATGGACACTGAAGCTTTCTTT,CASSLAGPQSMDTEAFF
NA,TRBD1,TRBV10-2,TRBJ1-1,TGCGCCAGCAGTGAACTGGACAGGGCAAGACCTGAAGCTTTCTTT,CASSELDRARPEAFF
NA,NA,TRBV12-3/TRBV12-4,TRBJ1-3,TGTGCCAGCAGTTTCGGGGGTTTGACTGGAAACACCATATATTTT,CASSFGGLTGNTIYF
NA,NA,TRBV7-9,TRBJ2-7,TGTGCCAGCAGCTTAGGACCCAGGGGGTCAGCGGGGGAGCAGTACTTC,CASSLGPRGSAGEQYF
NA,NA,TRBV7-3,TRBJ2-1,TGTGCCAGCAGCTTAATGTCAGGCCGGATCGGGAATGAGCAGTTCTTC,CASSLMSGRIGNEQFF
few,NA,TRBV6-1,TRBJ2-7,TGTGCCAGCAGTGAAGAACGCGACAGCTACGAGCAGTACTTC,CASSEERDSYEQYF
NA,NA,TRBV18,TRBJ2-7,TGTGCCAGCTCACCGACAGGGAGGTCCTACGAGCAGTACTTC,CASSPTGRSYEQYF
NA,NA,TRBV5-4,TRBJ1-2,TGTGCCAGCAGCTTGGTTGGGACACATTCCTATGGCTACACCTTC,CASSLVGTHSYGYTF
NA,NA,TRBV2,TRBJ1-2,TGTGCCAGCAGTAGGGACGGACAAGTCGACTATGGCTACACCTTC,CASSRDGQVDYGYTF
NA,NA,TRBV27,TRBJ1-6,TGTGCCAGCAGTTTATCGACGGGGGGGTCACCCCTCCACTTT,CASSLSTGGSPLHF
NA,NA,TRBV20-1,TRBJ1-2,TGCAGTGCTCGAGCGCGGGGGTGGGGCTACACCTTC,CSARARGWGYTF
few,NA,TRBV5-1,TRBJ1-2,TGCGCCAGCAGCTTGGAACAGGGATACTATGGCTACACCTTC,CASSLEQGYYGYTF
few,NA,TRBV6-1,TRBJ1-2,TGTGCCAGCAGTGAATTTCAGGGTACGACTAGCTATGGCTACACCTTC,CASSEFQGTTSYGYTF
NA,NA,TRBV12-3/TRBV12-4,TRBJ1-5,TGTGCCAGCAGTTTAGTAGGGTATAGCAATCAGCCCCAGCATTTT,CASSLVGYSNQPQHF
NA,TRBD1,TRBV23-1,TRBJ1-2,TGCGCCAGCAGTCCCACAGGGGGCTTCTATGGCTACGCCTTC,CASSPTGGFYGYAF
NA,TRBD1,TRBV7-2,TRBJ2-2,TGTGCCAGCAGCCCTAGACAGGGGGCGAACACCGGGGAGCTGTTTTTT,CASSPRQGANTGELFF
NA,NA,TRBV2,TRBJ2-5,TGTGCCAGCACCCAGGGGCAGACCCAGTACTTC,CASTQGQTQYF
NA,NA,TRBV27,TRBJ2-1,TGTGCCAGTATAACTGGACAGTACAATGAGCAGTTCTTC,CASITGQYNEQFF
NA,NA,TRBV6-1,TRBJ2-1,TGTGCCATTACGGCCGCGAGCTCCTACAATGAGCAGTTCTTC,CAITAASSYNEQFF
NA,TRBD2,TRBV19,TRBJ2-1,TGTGCCAGTAGTGCAGAGGGACTAGCGGGATACAATGAGCAGTTCTTC,CASSAEGLAGYNEQFF
few,NA,TRBV27,TRBJ1-1,TGTGCCAGCAGTTCCCCTATGAGGTCGAACACTGAAGCTTTCTTT,CASSSPMRSNTEAFF
few,NA,TRBV12-3/TRBV12-4,TRBJ1-1,TGTGCCAGCAGGGACAGCCGAGGGGCTGAAGCTTTCTTT,CASRDSRGAEAFF
NA,TRBD1,TRBV12-3/TRBV12-4,TRBJ2-6,TGTGCCACCAGGACAGGGGCCTTTTTTGGTGGGGCCAACGTCCTGACTTTC,CATRTGAFFGGANVLTF
few,TRBD1,TRBV6-1,TRBJ1-6,TGTGCCAGCAGTCCCCCGGGGTCAGGGGGTTCACCCCTCCACTTT,CASSPPGSGGSPLHF
once,NA,TRBV6-1,TRBJ1-4,TGTGCCAGCAGTACCCTCAACCGTGCAACTAATGAAAAACTGTTTTTT,CASSTLNRATNEKLFF
few,NA,TRBV7-8,TRBJ1-2,TGTGCCAGCAGCTTAGCGGGGGGAGGCACTTACTATGGCTACACCTTC,CASSLAGGGTYYGYTF
NA,NA,TRBV6-4,TRBJ1-5,TGTGCCAGCAGTGACTCTCGGAGGAATCAGCCCCAGCATTTT,CASSDSRRNQPQHF
few,NA,TRBV12-3/TRBV12-4,TRBJ1-1,TGTGCCAGCAGGAAGGGCGCTGAAGCTTTCTTT,CASRKGAEAFF
NA,NA,TRBV7-9,TRBJ1-2,TGTGCCAGCAGCGTGACAGCGACTAACTATGGCTACACCTTC,CASSVTATNYGYTF
NA,NA,TRBV30,TRBJ1-2,TGTGCCTGGGCGTTGGACAGCCACTATGGCTACACCTTC,CAWALDSHYGYTF
few,NA,TRBV25-1,TRBJ2-3,TGTGCCAGCAGCCGCCGACAGGGCACAGATACGCAGTATTTT,CASSRRQGTDTQYF
NA,TRBD1,TRBV29-1,TRBJ1-1,TGCAGCGTTGGGACAGGGGGGAACACTGAAGCTTTCTTT,CSVGTGGNTEAFF
NA,NA,TRBV23-1,TRBJ2-1,TGCGCCAGCAGTCAAGAGGACAATGAGCAGTTCTTC,CASSQEDNEQFF
NA,NA,TRBV11-2,TRBJ2-4,TGTGCCAGCAGCAACCGAGTGGGGCTGGATCTAGCCAAAAACATTCAGTACTTC,CASSNRVGLDLAKNIQYF
few,NA,TRBV9,TRBJ2-1,TGTGCCAGCAGCGTGGGGGTTTTGGGTAGTGAGCAGTTCTTC,CASSVGVLGSEQFF
NA,TRBD2,TRBV27,TRBJ2-7,TGTGCCAGCAGTGCCCGGACTAGTTCCTACGAGCAGTACTTC,CASSARTSSYEQYF
NA,NA,TRBV30,TRBJ2-5,TGTGCCTGGAGTGTGGGAGAGACCCAGTACTTC,CAWSVGETQYF
few,TRBD1,TRBV20-1,TRBJ1-5,TGCAGTGCTAGACATGACAGGGGGCTGGTTAGGGGCAATCAGCCCCAGCATTTT,CSARHDRGLVRGNQPQHF
NA,TRBD1,TRBV24-1,TRBJ2-3,TGTGCCACCAGTGATCAGGACAGGGCAGGAACGCAGTATTTT,CATSDQDRAGTQYF
NA,NA,TRBV12-3/TRBV12-4,TRBJ1-3,TGTGCCAGCAGTTTAGGTCGCAGCTCTGGAAACACCATATATTTT,CASSLGRSSGNTIYF
NA,NA,TRBV5-4,TRBJ1-2,TGTGCCAGCAGCCCCATAGCGGATGGCTACACCTTC,CASSPIADGYTF
once,NA,TRBV6-1,TRBJ1-1,TGTGCCAGCAGTGAGATCAAGGACACTGAAGCTTTCTTT,CASSEIKDTEAFF
NA,NA,TRBV7-6,TRBJ2-7,TGTGCCAGCAGCTTAGCGCCCCCGGTGGCCTACGAGCAGTACTTC,CASSLAPPVAYEQYF
NA,NA,TRBV11-2,TRBJ2-1,TGTGCCAGCAGCGCCCGCATCCTAGGGAGGTCACATGAGCAGTTCTTC,CASSARILGRSHEQFF
NA,TRBD2,TRBV27,TRBJ2-3,TGTGCCAGCAGCCGCGAGGTTGCAGCGGGAGGGCGGGATACGCAGTATTTT,CASSREVAAGGRDTQYF
NA,TRBD1,TRBV5-1,TRBJ1-1,TGCGCCAGCAGCTTGGAGGGGGCGATGAACACTGAAGCTTTCTTT,CASSLEGAMNTEAFF
few,NA,TRBV20-1,TRBJ2-5,TGCAGTGCTAGTGGGGAGGAAGGAGAGACCCAGTACTTC,CSASGEEGETQYF
few,NA,TRBV5-1,TRBJ1-3,TGCGCCAGCAGCTTGGGTGCAACGATCTCTGGAAACACCATATATTTT,CASSLGATISGNTIYF
NA,TRBD2,TRBV6-1,TRBJ2-1,TGTGCCAGCATGACTAGCGGGAGTTCAGGTGGGCAGTTCTTC,CASMTSGSSGGQFF